This T cell receptor (beta chain) is drawn from a study of cytomegalovirus exposure and HLA in healthy donors (TCRdb year 2017). As for the study more broadly: An earlier analysis of around 600 of the donors reported 250 to 350 Gb of sequence data and 120 million or so unique TCR beta sequences from 190 million or so T cells. Donor age, sex, ethnicity and CMV serostatus were compiled together with the repertoire data. Along with the roughly 710-subject first cohort, a separate validation cohort of around 120 different subjects was used. On average, roughly 250,000 unique TCR beta nucleotide sequences were sequenced per donor among about 400 genotyped donors of the cohort, with roughly 18% of those sequences being non-productive. The later analysis used no new phenotypic data to find candidate immune exposures, relying instead on TCR beta sequences and their occurrence across donors. Among the roughly 370 genotyped donors, around 81% belonged to the genetic ancestry cluster associated with self-reported Caucasian donors. Every discovery cohort repertoire had been produced on one sequencing platform. In an earlier analysis of 587 of the donors, high-throughput TCR beta sequencing was used to judge whether each TCR beta V gene segment behaved as functional or pseudogenic. HLA typing covered class I and class II loci at four-digit resolution. High-throughput TCR immunosequencing, statistical association of individual TCRs with disease status, and machine learning were combined to predict cytomegalovirus infection status. Using immunosequencing, the study profiled T cell repertoires from approximately 700 subjects and related those repertoires to cytomegalovirus serostatus. Several DR-DQ haplotypes were treated as single units for association and clustering because of strong linkage in the cohort. The number of typed donors differed by locus: 629-630 for A, B, C, DRB1 and DQB1; roughly 510 for DQA1; approximately 610 for DPA1; and around 470 for DPB1. A later analysis re-analyzed previously published TCR beta repertoires from hundreds of donors and added high-resolution HLA genotyping to study TCR occurrence patterns. The aim of the study was to test whether cataloging public T cell receptors could identify signatures of past pathogen exposure. Approximately 310 gigabases of sequencing data and 70 million to 85 million unique TCR sequences were included in an early release covering several hundred HLA-typed donors. In a later genetic analysis, genome-wide SNP genotypes for about 55% of the 666 donors were used, and that subset was treated as a discovery cohort. The paper's findings and limits, for the study overall: At a false discovery rate of 0.05, a later analysis linked 16,951 TCR beta sequences to specific HLA alleles. The classifier was reported to diagnose cytomegalovirus status with high specificity and sensitivity in both the original cohort and the validation cohort. Linkage disequilibrium might explain the correlated functional status among segregating V segments, but an unknown experimental factor could not be ruled out. A further reported finding was that TCR beta sequences accurately predicted the HLA-A and HLA-B alleles for most subjects in the first cohort. Assigning TCR associations to individual alleles was difficult when HLA alleles, especially DR and DQ, strongly co-occurred. The earlier analysis of 587 of the donors excluded around 17 rarely observed V segments, including chromosome 9 orphons, because counts were too low. Compared with equally common non-associated chains, HLA-associated TCR beta chains in a later analysis were more clonally expanded and had lower generation probabilities. Roughly uniform sequencing depth across donors was assumed in presence/absence analyses, although this assumption may not hold. The authors suggested that the approach could potentially be generalized to other disease states and immunological phenotypes. The sequencing pipeline was judged likely to have produced a cluster of highly shared sequence variants as a technical artifact. Because HLA typing was unavailable for some donors at each locus, only the typed subset was used in association tests. The study listed approximately 150 TCR beta chains as associated with cytomegalovirus. Most TCR sequences were seen in very few donors, while some public TCRs were found in many individuals. In a later analysis, most CMV-associated TCR beta chains were found to appear HLA-restricted, with HLA associations seemingly driven largely by CMV exposure. Because the 87-base-pair reads could not distinguish some IMGT-functional V segments, including TRBV6-2 and TRBV6-3, those segments were excluded. A few of the identified cytomegalovirus-associated TCR beta chains were confirmed in vitro to be specific for cytomegalovirus antigens. Broadly in line with IMGT annotations, most TCR beta V segments showed up in productive rearrangements about 87% or about 30% of the time in an earlier analysis of roughly 590 of the donors. According to a later analysis, TCR association rates differed among HLA loci, with DRB1 alleles showing the most associated TCRs and HLA-C alleles showing the fewest. Compared with the roughly 710-donor mean, donors in an Asian-associated ancestry cluster had fewer N-insertions in productive TCRs, according to a later genetic analysis. The cohort was sequenced for TCR beta chains only, and without alpha or paired-chain data the features that could be detected were limited. An association between a missense DCLRE1C variant and V-gene and J-gene trimming of TCR beta chains was found in a later genetic analysis and replicated in an independent cohort. For the cohort, immune exposure information was limited to CMV serostatus. According to a later analysis, parvovirus B19, influenza, CMV and Epstein-Barr virus appeared linked to several top co-occurrence clusters.

The cohort consisted of 600 to 700 healthy bone marrow donors. At the time of sampling, all cohort members were nominally healthy, though unrecorded immune exposures were likely present. The donor was CMV seronegative and was included in the group of approximately 350 seronegative cohort members. Each donor provided a peripheral blood sample, and peripheral blood mononuclear cells were used for TCR beta sequencing. Genomic DNA extraction from the blood cell samples was performed with the Qiagen DNeasy Blood Extraction Kit. Library creation used the immunoSEQ multiplex PCR assay. The multiplex PCR relied on a mix of 60 forward primers for TCR Vbeta segments and 13 reverse primers for TCR Jbeta segments. A multiplex PCR assay on genomic DNA amplified the CDR3 region of rearranged TCR beta genes. On the Illumina HiSeq System, the amplified TCR beta libraries were sequenced as 87-base-pair reads. On the study's bioinformatics: A later analysis counted about 80 million unique TCR beta chains across the approximately 700 repertoires, and around 9.9 million of these chains were shared by at least two donors. Raw reads were error-corrected and collapsed into unique sequences by a nearest-neighbor algorithm in which closely related sequences were merged to remove PCR and sequencing errors. V, D and J gene segments were assigned by aligning CDR3 sequences to IMGT reference sequences. For a sequence to be retained, at least a six-nucleotide match to both a V gene segment and a J gene segment was required. Rearrangements were classified as productive when the CDR3 lacked stop codons and remained in frame with V and J, and all other rearrangements were classified as non-productive. Following IMGT convention, CDR3 was defined as the stretch from the second conserved V-encoded cysteine up to the conserved J-encoded phenylalanine. The earlier analysis of about 610 of the donors excluded any sequence lacking an unambiguous match to a single V gene segment. An earlier analysis of 587 of the donors classified V segments as functional when productive rearrangements were above 56.7% and as segregating when the standard deviation between donors was above 5%. A statistical classification framework was built to diagnose cytomegalovirus status from the catalog of TCR beta chain sequences. In a later analysis, V and J genes were assigned by comparing TCR nucleotide sequences against IMGT/GENE-DB human TR gene sequences. In a later analysis, CDR3 sequences and most-parsimonious VDJ recombination scenarios were assigned using the TCRdist pipeline. In a later analysis, each TCR beta chain was defined by its CDR3 amino acid sequence together with its V-gene family, and reads lacking a unique V-gene family were excluded. In a later analysis, around 650 highly shared, low-generation-probability nucleotide sequences were removed to address suspected cross-contamination and a sequencing artifact. In a later analysis, a clonal expansion index for each public chain was calculated from normalized within-repertoire ranks of inferred template counts. A later analysis computed generation probabilities with a VDJ recombination model fitted to out-of-frame rearrangements, and checked the results against IGoR. A later analysis scored TCR-TCR, TCR-HLA and TCR-CMV co-occurrence with hypergeometric tests, applying a repertoire-size bias correction to TCR pairs. In a later analysis, false discovery rates were estimated by permuting HLA or CMV assignments 20 times. In a later analysis, co-occurring TCRs were grouped using DBSCAN, and TCRdist sequence similarity was added for clustering within HLA-allele-positive subsets. Repertoires with fewer than 30,000 or more than 120,000 public chains were left out of co-occurrence clustering, as were roughly five repertoires with anomalous nucleotide sharing. TCRdb re-hosts the immuneACCESS table, in-frame sequences only. Its copies lack some clones; in the studies checked, an unresolved V gene accounts for under half of them, and the cause for the rest is not known. The DNA gave D and trimming, while V, J and clone size come from that table. Here the sample has around 130,000 clones; under 85% occur a single time. Of the sample, roughly 3.1% falls within the top ten clones.

This clone was observed once. Its antigen is not yet known. No base quality information exists; no much larger clone differs at one position. Relative to germline, V is 0 bases shorter and J is 5 bases shorter, with 10 bases between their ends. Its CDR3 holds 14 amino acids, cysteine through phenylalanine. Only the CDR3 DNA is retained, 42 bases long and in frame from the first base. Reading the germline V gene gives CDR1 MNHEY and CDR2 SVGAGI. The specimen was PBMCs. Recombination connected TRBV6-5 to TRBJ1-1; tentative D gene TRBD1, with 6 bases matching. This sequence was found in a man aged 25-45 years in good health and CMV-seronegative. The CDR3 loop reads CASSYSQGLTEAFF. The nucleotide sequence reads TGTGCCAGCAGTTACTCTCAGGGGTTGACTGAAGCTTTCTTT.